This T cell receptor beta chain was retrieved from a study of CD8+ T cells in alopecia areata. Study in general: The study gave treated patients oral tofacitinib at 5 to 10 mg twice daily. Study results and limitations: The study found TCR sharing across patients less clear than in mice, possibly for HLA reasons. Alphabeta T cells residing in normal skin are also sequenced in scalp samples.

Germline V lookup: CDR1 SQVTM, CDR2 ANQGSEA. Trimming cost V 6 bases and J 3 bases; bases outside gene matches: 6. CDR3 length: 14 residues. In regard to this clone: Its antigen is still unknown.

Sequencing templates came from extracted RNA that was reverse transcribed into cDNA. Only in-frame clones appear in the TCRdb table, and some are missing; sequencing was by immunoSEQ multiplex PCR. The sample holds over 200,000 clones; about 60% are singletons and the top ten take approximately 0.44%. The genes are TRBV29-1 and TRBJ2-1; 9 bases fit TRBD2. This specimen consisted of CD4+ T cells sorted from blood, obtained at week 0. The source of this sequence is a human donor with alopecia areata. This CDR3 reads CSVTGTSSYNEQFF. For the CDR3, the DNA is TGCAGCGTAACCGGGACTAGCAGCTACAATGAGCAGTTCTTC.